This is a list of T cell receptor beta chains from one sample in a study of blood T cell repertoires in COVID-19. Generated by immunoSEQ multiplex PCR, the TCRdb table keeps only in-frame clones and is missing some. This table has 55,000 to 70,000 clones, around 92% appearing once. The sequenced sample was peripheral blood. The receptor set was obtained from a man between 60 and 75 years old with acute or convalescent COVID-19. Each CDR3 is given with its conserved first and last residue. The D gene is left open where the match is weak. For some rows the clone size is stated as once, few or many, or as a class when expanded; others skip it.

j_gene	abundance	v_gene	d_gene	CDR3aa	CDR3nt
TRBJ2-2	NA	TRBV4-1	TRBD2	CASSRTSGRANTGELFF	TGCGCCAGCAGCCGGACTAGCGGGAGGGCCAACACCGGGGAGCTGTTTTTT
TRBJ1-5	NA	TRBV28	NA	CASSLSGQPQHF	TGTGCCAGCAGTTTATCGGGACAGCCCCAGCATTTT
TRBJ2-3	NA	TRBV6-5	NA	CASQYRDFSTDTQYF	TGTGCCAGTCAATATCGGGACTTCTCCACAGATACGCAGTATTTT
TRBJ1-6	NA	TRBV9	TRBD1	CASSGDRGVINSPLHF	TGTGCCAGCAGCGGCGACAGGGGGGTTATTAATTCACCCCTCCACTTT
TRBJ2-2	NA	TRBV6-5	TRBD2	CASSRGLAGTGELFF	TGTGCCAGCAGCAGGGGACTAGCCGGGACCGGGGAGCTGTTTTTT
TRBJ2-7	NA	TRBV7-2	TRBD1	CASSLRTGPHEQYF	TGTGCCAGCAGCTTAAGGACAGGGCCCCACGAGCAGTACTTC
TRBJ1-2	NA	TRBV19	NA	CATRLDTGNYGYTF	TGTGCCACCAGATTGGATACGGGAAACTATGGCTACACCTTC
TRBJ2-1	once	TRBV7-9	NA	CASSRRPGTLSSYNEQFF	TGTGCCAGCAGTCGCCGACCCGGGACTTTAAGCTCCTACAATGAGCAGTTCTTC
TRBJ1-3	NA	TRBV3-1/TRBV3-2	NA	CASSLPGELDTIYF	TGTGCCAGCAGCCTTCCAGGGGAGCTGGACACCATATATTTT
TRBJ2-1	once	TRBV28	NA	CASTTRGSEFF	TGTGCCAGCACCACCCGGGGTTCGGAGTTCTTC
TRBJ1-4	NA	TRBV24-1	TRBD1	CATGPGGQPGDEKLFF	TGTGCCACCGGGCCAGGGGGCCAACCCGGAGATGAAAAACTGTTTTTT
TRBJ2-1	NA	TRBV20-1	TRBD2	CSASLPRGTSGNEQFF	TGCAGTGCTAGTCTACCCCGGGGGACTAGCGGGAATGAGCAGTTCTTC
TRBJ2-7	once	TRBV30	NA	CAWSVRGRRSYEQYF	TGTGCCTGGAGTGTGAGAGGGCGGAGGTCCTACGAGCAGTACTTC
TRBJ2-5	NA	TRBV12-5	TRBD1	CASAPWPGQVQETQYF	TGTGCTAGTGCCCCCTGGCCGGGACAGGTCCAAGAGACCCAGTACTTC
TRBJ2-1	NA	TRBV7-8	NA	CASRPRETENEQFF	TGTGCCAGCAGACCACGGGAGACGGAGAATGAGCAGTTCTTC
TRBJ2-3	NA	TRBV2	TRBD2	CASSNPLTPGLAGGSTDTQYF	TGTGCCAGCAGCAACCCGCTGACTCCGGGACTAGCGGGAGGAAGCACAGATACGCAGTATTTT
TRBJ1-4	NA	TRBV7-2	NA	CASSLQATNEKLFF	TGTGCCAGCAGCTTACAGGCAACTAATGAAAAACTGTTTTTT
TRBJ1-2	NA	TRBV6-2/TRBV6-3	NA	CASSSFGQYYGYTF	TGTGCCAGCAGTTCCTTCGGACAGTACTATGGCTACACCTTC
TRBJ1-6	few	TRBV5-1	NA	CASSLGRDRTTSNSPLHF	TGCGCCAGCAGCTTGGGCCGAGACAGAACCACCTCAAATTCACCCCTCCACTTT
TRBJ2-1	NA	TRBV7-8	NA	CASSERDSTYNEQFF	TGTGCCAGCAGCGAAAGGGACTCCACCTACAATGAGCAGTTCTTC
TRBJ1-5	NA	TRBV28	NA	CASSLWAGGPNNQPQHF	TGTGCCAGCAGTTTATGGGCGGGGGGGCCTAACAATCAGCCCCAGCATTTT
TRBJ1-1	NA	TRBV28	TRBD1	CASSKTGEAFF	TGTGCCAGCAGTAAGACAGGGGAAGCTTTCTTT
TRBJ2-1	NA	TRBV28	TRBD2	CASTKPGTSGRGSYNEQFF	TGTGCCAGCACCAAACCCGGGACTAGCGGGAGGGGCTCCTACAATGAGCAGTTCTTC
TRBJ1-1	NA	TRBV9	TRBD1	CASNRQGRLGTEAFF	TGTGCCAGCAATCGACAGGGGCGTTTGGGCACTGAAGCTTTCTTT
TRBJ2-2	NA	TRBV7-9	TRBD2	CASSLGAGENTGELFF	TGTGCCAGCAGCTTAGGTGCGGGGGAGAACACCGGGGAGCTGTTTTTT
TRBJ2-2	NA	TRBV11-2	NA	CASSGGAVANTGELFF	TGTGCCAGCAGCGGCGGCGCAGTCGCGAACACCGGGGAGCTGTTTTTT
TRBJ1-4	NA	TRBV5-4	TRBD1	CASSLGPTGRPGGGEKLFF	TGTGCCAGCAGCTTGGGGCCGACAGGGCGACCGGGGGGGGGCGAAAAACTGTTTTTT
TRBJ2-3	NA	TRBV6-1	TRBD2	CASTELAGAGDTQYF	TGTGCCAGCACTGAACTAGCGGGAGCGGGAGATACGCAGTATTTT
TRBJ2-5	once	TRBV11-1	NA	CASSLAWTAQETQYF	TGTGCCAGCAGCTTAGCCTGGACAGCGCAAGAGACCCAGTACTTC
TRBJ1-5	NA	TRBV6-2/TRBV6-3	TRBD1	CASSYSTGGGHSNQPQHF	TGTGCCAGCAGTTACTCGACAGGGGGCGGCCATAGCAATCAGCCCCAGCATTTT
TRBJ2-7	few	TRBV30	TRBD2	CAWRLGPAGDEQYF	TGTGCCTGGAGGCTCGGTCCTGCGGGGGACGAGCAGTACTTC
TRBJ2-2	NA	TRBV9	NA	CASSVGGQGYTGELFF	TGTGCCAGCAGCGTAGGGGGGCAGGGTTACACCGGGGAGCTGTTTTTT
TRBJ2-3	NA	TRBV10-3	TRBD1	CAISERGQGSTDTQYF	TGTGCCATCAGTGAGCGGGGACAGGGAAGCACAGATACGCAGTATTTT
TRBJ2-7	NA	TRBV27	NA	CASSLRGHLSYEQYF	TGTGCCAGCAGTTTACGAGGCCACCTCTCCTACGAGCAGTACTTC
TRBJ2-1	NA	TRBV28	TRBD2	CASSLTSGSNDEQFF	TGTGCCAGCAGTTTAACTAGCGGGAGTAATGATGAGCAGTTCTTC
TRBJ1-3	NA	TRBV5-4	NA	CASSLELTASSGNTIYF	TGTGCCAGCAGCTTGGAATTGACAGCCAGCTCTGGAAACACCATATATTTT
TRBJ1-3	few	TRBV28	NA	CASHSTLGAGNTIYF	TGTGCCAGCCACAGTACGTTAGGGGCTGGAAACACCATATATTTT